The T cell receptor beta chain described here comes from a study of cytomegalovirus exposure and HLA in healthy donors. Study background: Genotyping showed roughly 86% of over 350 donors falling in the Caucasian-associated ancestry cluster. Whole-study findings and limits: By HLA locus, TCR association rates varied in a later analysis, with DRB1 showing the most and HLA-C the fewest. Immune exposure information comprised only CMV serostatus.

This CDR3 is built from 15 residues. The V end was cut by 2 bases, the J end by 8 bases, with 16 bases between. The germline CDR1 and CDR2 sequences are SGHRS and YFSETQ. Note on this clone: Its antigen is not identified.

60 Vbeta and 13 Jbeta primers were used in PCR. Here immunoSEQ multiplex PCR was the method, and the copy in TCRdb shows in-frame clones only, minus some. The sample yields some 150,000 clones, about 75% seen once. The chain recombines TRBV5-1 with TRBJ1-4; weak D call: TRBD1 (5 bases). The TCR was taken from a woman between 40 and 55 years old in good health and CMV-seronegative. Material for sequencing was PBMCs. CDR3 loop: CASSFLSGRNEKLFF. The CDR3 nucleotides are TGCGCCAGCAGCTTCCTGTCAGGGCGAAACGAAAAACTGTTTTTT.